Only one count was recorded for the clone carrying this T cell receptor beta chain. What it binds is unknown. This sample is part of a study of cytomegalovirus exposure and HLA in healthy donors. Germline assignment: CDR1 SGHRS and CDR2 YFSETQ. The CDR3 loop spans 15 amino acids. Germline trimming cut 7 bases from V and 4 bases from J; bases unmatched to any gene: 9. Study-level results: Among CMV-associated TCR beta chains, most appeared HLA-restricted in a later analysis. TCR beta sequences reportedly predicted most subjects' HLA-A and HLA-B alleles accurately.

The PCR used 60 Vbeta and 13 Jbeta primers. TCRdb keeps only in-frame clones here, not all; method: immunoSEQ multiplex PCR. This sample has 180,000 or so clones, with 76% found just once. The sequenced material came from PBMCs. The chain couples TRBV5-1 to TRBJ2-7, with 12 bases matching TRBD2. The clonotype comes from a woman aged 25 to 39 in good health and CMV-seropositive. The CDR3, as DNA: TGCGCCAGCTCTTCTACTAGCGGGGGGCGATACGAGCAGTACTTC. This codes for CASSSTSGGRYEQYF.